This TCR beta chain was found in a study of T cells in Graves' hyperthyroidism and ophthalmopathy. The CDR3 has 16 amino acids. V dropped 4 bases and J dropped 2; count of bases not matched to a gene: 8. Germline CDR1 SGHDT, CDR2 YYEEEE. This clonotype was counted at least ten times. RNA transcripts yielded amplified TCR beta CDR3 regions. A set of HTBI primers served as the primers for a first-round RT-PCR of the TCR CDR3. MiXCR was run by TCRdb on the multiplex PCR reads, yielding one entry per CDR3 protein. The sample gives roughly 290,000 distinct CDR3 sequences, about a sixth of which show up once; over 50% is in the top ten.

Sample: blood. The rearrangement joins TRBV5-6 to TRBJ1-3; 8 bases match TRBD1. This TCR was recovered from a woman aged 55-70 years with Graves' ophthalmopathy. CDR3 DNA sequence: TGTGCCAGCAGCCCCTGGACAGGGCTCGCTGGAAACACCATATATTTT. Its translation: CASSPWTGLAGNTIYF.